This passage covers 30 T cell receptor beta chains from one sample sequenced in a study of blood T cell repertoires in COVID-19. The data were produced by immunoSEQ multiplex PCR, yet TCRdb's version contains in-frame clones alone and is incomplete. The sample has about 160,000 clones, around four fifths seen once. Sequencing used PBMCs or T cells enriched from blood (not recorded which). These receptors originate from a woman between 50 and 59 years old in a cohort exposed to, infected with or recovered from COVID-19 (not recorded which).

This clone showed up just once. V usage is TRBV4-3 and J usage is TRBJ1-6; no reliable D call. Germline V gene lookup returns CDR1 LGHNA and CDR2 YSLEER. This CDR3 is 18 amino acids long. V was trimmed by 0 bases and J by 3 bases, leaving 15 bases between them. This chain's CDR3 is CASSQDISEGIYNSPLHF. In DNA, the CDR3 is TGCGCCAGCAGCCAAGATATATCGGAGGGAATCTATAATTCACCCCTCCACTTT.

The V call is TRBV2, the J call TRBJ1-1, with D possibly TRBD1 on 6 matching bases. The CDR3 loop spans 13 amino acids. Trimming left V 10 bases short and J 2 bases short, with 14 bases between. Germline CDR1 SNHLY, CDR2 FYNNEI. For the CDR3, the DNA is TGTGCCACCAGGGGAGGTCAAAACACTGAAGCTTTCTTT. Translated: CATRGGQNTEAFF.

This CDR3 reads CASSYWRTGGNSPLHF. The CDR3 region has the DNA TGTGCCAGCAGTTACTGGAGGACAGGGGGCAATTCACCCCTCCACTTT. V and J are TRBV6-5 and TRBJ1-6, with TRBD1 identical over 11 bases. The CDR3 has 16 amino acids. V shed 1 base, J shed 7 bases, and the junction held 3 bases outside the gene matches. Germline CDR1 MNHEY, CDR2 SVGAGI.

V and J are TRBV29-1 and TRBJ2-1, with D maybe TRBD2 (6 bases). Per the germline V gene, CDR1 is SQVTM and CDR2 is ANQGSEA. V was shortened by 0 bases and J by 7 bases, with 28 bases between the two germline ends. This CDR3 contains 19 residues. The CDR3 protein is CSVEEYMLPRDSSGNEQFF. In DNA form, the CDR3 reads TGCAGCGTTGAAGAATATATGTTACCTAGGGACTCCTCGGGGAATGAGCAGTTCTTC.

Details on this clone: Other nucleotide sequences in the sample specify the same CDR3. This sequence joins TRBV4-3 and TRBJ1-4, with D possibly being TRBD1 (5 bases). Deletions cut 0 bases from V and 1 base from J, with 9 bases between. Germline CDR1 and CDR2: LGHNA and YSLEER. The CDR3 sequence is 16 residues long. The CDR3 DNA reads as TGCGCCAGCAGCCAAGACCGGGGGGAAACTAATGAAAAACTGTTTTTT. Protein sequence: CASSQDRGETNEKLFF.

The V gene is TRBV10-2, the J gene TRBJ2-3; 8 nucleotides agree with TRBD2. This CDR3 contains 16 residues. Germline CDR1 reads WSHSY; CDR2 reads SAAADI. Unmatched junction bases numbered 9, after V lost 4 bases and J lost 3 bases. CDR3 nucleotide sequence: TGCGCCAGCAGTGGGTACGGGGGGGCCGGGACAGATACGCAGTATTTT. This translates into CASSGYGGAGTDTQYF.

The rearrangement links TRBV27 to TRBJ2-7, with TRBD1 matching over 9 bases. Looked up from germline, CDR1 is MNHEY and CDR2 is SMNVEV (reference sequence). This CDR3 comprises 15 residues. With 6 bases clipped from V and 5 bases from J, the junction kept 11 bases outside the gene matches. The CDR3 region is CASRLQTGGVNEQYF. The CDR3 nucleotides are TGTGCCAGCAGGTTACAGACAGGGGGGGTTAACGAGCAGTACTTC.

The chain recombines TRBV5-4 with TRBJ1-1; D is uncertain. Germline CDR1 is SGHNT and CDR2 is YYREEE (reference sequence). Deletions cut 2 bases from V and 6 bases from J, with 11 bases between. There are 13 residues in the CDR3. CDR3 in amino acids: CASSFSPRAEAFF. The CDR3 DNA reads TGTGCCAGCAGCTTTTCCCCGCGCGCTGAAGCTTTCTTT. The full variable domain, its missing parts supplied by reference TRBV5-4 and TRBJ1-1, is ETGVTQSPTHLIKTRGQQVTLRCSSQSGHNTVSWYQQALGQGPQFIFQYYREEENGRGNFPPRFSGLQFPNYSSELNVNALELDDSALYLCASSFSPRAEAFFGQGTRLTVV.

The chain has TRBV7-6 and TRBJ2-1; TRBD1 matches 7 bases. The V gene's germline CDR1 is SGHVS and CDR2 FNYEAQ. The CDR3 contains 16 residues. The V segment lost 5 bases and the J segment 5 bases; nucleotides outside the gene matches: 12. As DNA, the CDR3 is TGTGCCAGCAGCCCCTCTTCGACAGGGTGGGACAATGAGCAGTTCTTC. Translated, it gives CASSPSSTGWDNEQFF.

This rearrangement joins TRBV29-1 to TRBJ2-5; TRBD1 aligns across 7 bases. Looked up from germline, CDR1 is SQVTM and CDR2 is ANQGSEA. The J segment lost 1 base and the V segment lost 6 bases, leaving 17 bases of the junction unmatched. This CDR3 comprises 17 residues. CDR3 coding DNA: TGCAGCGTGGGCCCCGACAGGGCCACAACGTTCCAAGAGACCCAGTACTTC. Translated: CSVGPDRATTFQETQYF.

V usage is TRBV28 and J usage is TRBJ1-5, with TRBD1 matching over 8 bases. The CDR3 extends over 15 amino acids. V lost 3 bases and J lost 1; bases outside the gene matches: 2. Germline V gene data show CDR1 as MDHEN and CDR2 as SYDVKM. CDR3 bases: TGTGCCAGCAGTTTCCCAGGGGGCAGCAATCAGCCCCAGCATTTT. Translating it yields CASSFPGGSNQPQHF.

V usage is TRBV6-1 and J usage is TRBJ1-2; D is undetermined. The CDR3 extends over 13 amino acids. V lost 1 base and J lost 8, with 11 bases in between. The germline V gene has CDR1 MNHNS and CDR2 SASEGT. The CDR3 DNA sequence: TGTGCCAGCAGTGAAGTAGGAGCGGCGGGCTACACCTTC. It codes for CASSEVGAAGYTF.

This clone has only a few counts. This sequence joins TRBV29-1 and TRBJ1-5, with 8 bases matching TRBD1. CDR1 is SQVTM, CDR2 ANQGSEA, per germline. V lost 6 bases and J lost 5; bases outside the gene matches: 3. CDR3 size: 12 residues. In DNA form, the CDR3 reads TGCAGCGTCGGACAGGGTGATCAGCCCCAGCATTTT. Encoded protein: CSVGQGDQPQHF.

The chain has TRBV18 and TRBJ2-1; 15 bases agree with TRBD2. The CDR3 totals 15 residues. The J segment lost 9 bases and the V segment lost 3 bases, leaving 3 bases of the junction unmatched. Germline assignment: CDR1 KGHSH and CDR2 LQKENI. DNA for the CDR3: TGTGCCAGCTCACCGGGACTAGCGGGAGGTGGTGAGCAGTTCTTC. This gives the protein CASSPGLAGGGEQFF.

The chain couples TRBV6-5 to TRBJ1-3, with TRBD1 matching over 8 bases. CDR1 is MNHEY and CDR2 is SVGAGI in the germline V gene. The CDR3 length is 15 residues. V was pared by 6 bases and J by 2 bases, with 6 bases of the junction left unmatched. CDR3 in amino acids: CASRPTGGTGNTIYF. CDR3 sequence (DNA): TGTGCCAGCAGGCCAACAGGGGGAACTGGAAACACCATATATTTT.

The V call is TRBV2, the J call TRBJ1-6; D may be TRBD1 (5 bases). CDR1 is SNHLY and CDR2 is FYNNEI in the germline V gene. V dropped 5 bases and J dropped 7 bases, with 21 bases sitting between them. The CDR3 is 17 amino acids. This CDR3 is CASSPWGGTSLNSPLHF. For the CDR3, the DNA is TGTGCCAGCAGTCCGTGGGGCGGGACCAGCCTAAATTCACCCCTCCACTTT.

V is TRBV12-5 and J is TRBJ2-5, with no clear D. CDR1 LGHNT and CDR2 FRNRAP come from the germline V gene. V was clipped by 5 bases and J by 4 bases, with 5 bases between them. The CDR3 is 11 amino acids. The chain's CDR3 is CASGSSETQYF. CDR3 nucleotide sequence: TGTGCTAGTGGTAGCTCAGAGACCCAGTACTTC.

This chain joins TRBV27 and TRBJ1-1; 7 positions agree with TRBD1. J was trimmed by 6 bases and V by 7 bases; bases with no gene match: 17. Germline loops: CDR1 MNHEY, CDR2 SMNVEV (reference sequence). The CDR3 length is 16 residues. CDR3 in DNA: TGTGCCAGCACCACCAACCCAGGCCAGGGGGACCCTGAAGCTTTCTTT. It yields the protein CASTTNPGQGDPEAFF.

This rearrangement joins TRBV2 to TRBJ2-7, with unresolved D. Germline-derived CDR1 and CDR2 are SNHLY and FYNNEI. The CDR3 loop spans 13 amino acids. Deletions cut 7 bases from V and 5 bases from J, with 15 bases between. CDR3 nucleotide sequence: TGTGCCAGCATGTCTATCATAGGAGACGAGCAGTACTTC. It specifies CASMSIIGDEQYF.

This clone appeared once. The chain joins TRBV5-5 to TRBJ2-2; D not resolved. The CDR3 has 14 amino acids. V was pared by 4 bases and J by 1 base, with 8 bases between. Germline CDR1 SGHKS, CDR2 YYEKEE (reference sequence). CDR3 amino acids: CASSLTLNTGELFF. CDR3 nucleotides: TGTGCCAGCAGCCTGACACTGAACACCGGGGAGCTGTTTTTT.

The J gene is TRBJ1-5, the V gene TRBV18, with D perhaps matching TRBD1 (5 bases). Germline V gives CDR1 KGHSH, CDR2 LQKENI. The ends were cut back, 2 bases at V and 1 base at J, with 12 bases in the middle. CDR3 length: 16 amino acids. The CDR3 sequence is CASSPGAQVSNQPQHF. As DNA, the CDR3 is TGTGCCAGCTCACCAGGGGCCCAAGTGAGCAATCAGCCCCAGCATTTT.

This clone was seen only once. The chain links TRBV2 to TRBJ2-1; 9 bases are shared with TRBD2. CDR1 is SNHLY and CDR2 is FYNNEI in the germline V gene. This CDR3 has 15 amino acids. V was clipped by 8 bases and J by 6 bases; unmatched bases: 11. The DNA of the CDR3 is TGTGCCAGCTCAACGGGGCGGGGGGGAATCAATGAGCAGTTCTTC. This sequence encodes CASSTGRGGINEQFF.

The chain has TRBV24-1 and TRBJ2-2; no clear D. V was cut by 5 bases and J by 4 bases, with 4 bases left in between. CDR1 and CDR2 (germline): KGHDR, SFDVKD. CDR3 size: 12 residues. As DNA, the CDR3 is TGTGCCACCAGTGCTAGCACCGGGGAGCTGTTTTTT. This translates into CATSASTGELFF.

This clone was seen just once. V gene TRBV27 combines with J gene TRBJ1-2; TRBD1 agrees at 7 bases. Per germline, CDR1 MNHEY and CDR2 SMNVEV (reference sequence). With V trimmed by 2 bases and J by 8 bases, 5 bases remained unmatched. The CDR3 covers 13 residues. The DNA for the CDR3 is TGTGCCAGCAGTTTAGAGGGGGCGGGAGGCTACACCTTC. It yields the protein CASSLEGAGGYTF.

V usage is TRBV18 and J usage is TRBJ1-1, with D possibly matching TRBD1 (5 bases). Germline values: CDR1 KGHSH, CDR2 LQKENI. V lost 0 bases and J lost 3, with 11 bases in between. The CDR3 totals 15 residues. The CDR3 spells CASSPPGVLDTEAFF. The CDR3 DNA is TGTGCCAGCTCACCACCAGGGGTCTTAGACACTGAAGCTTTCTTT.

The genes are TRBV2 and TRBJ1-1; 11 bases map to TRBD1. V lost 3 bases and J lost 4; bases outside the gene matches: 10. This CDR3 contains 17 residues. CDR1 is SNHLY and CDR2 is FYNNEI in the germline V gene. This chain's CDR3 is CASSESGQGAFSTEAFF. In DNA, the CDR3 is TGTGCCAGCAGTGAGTCTGGACAGGGGGCGTTCAGCACTGAAGCTTTCTTT.

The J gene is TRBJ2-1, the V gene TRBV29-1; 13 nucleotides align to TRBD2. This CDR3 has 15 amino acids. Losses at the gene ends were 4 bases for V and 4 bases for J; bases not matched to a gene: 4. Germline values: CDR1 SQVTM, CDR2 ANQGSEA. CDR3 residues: CSVAGTSGIYNEQFF. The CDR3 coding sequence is TGCAGCGTTGCTGGGACTAGCGGGATTTACAATGAGCAGTTCTTC.

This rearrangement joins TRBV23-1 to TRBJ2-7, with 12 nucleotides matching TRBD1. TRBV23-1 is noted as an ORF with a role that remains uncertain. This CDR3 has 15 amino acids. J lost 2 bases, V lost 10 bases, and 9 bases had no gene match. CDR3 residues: CATPGQGASTYEQYF. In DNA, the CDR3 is TGCGCCACCCCGGGACAGGGGGCATCTACCTACGAGCAGTACTTC.

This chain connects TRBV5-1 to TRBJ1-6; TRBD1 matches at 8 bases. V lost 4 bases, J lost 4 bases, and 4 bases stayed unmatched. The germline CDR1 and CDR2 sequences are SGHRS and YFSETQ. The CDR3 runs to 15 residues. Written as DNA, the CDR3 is TGCGCCAGCAGCCCGGGACAGGCTTATAATTCACCCCTCCACTTT. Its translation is CASSPGQAYNSPLHF.

CDR3 in amino acids: CASSYGGLKSYTF. The CDR3 nucleotides are TGTGCCAGCAGTTACGGGGGTCTAAAATCCTACACCTTC. The chain links TRBV28 to TRBJ1-2; the D gene is possibly TRBD1 (5 bases). The V and J ends lost 4 bases and 10 bases respectively, with 16 bases between them. The CDR3 length is 13 residues. Germline-derived CDR1 and CDR2 are MDHEN and SYDVKM.